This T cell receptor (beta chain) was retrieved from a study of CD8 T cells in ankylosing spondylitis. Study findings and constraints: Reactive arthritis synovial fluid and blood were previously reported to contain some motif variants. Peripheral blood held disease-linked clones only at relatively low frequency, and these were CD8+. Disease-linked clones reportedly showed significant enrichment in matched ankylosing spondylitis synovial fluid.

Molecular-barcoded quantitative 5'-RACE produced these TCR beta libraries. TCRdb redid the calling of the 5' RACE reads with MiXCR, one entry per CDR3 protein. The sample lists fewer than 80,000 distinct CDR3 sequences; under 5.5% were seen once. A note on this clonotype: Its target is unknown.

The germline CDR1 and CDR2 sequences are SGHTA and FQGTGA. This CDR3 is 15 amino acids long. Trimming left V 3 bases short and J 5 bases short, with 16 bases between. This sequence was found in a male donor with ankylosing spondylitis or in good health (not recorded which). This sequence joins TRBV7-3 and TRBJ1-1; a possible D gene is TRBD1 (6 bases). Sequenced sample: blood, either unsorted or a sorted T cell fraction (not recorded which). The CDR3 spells CASSLEPGGGTEAFF. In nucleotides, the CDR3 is TGTGCCAGCAGCTTGGAGCCGGGAGGGGGAACTGAAGCTTTCTTT.